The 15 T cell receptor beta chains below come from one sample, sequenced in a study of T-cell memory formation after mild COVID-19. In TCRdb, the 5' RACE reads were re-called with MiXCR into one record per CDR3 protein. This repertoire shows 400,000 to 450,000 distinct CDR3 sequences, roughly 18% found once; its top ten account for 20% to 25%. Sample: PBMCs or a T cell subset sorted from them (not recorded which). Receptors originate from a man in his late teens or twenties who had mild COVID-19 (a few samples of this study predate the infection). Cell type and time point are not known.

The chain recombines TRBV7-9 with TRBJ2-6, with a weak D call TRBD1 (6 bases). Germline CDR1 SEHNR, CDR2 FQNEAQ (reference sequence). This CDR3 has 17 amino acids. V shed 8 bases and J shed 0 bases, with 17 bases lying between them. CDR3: CASLVGTQPSGANVLTF. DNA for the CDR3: TGTGCCAGCCTCGTAGGGACACAACCCTCTGGGGCCAACGTCCTGACTTTC.

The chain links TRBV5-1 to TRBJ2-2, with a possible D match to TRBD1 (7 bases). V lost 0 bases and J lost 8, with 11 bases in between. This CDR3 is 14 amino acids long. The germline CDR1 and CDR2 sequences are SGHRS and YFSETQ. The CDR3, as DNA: TGCGCCAGCAGCTTGGGACAGGGAGGAGGGGAGCTGTTTTTT. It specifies CASSLGQGGGELFF.

CDR3 region: CASSPYGSGNTIYF. The CDR3 nucleotides are TGTGCCAGCAGCCCATACGGCTCTGGAAACACCATATATTTT. V and J are TRBV3-1 and TRBJ1-3; no definite D call. The germline CDR1 and CDR2 sequences are LGHDT and YNNKEL (reference sequence). This CDR3 spans 14 amino acids. V was cut by 4 bases and J by 0 bases, with 7 bases left in between.

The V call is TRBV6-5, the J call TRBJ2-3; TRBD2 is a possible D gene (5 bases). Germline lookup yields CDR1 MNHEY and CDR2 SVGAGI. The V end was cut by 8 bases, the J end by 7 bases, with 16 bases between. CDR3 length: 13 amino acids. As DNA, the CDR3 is TGTGCCAGCGCCGTGGAGGTCGGCAATACGCAGTATTTT. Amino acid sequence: CASAVEVGNTQYF.

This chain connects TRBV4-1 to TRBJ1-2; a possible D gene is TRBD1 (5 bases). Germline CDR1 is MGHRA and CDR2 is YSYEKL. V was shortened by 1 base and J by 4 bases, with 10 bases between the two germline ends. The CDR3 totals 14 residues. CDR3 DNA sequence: TGCGCCAGCAGCCAAGTTCGCGGGGGCTATGGCTACACCTTC. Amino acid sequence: CASSQVRGGYGYTF.

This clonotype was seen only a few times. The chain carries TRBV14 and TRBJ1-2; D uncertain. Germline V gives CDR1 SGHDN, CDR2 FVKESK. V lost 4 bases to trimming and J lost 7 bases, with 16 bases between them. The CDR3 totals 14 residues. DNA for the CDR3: TGTGCCAGCAGCCGGGAATCTCTGGGGTTTGGCTACACCTTC. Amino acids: CASSRESLGFGYTF.

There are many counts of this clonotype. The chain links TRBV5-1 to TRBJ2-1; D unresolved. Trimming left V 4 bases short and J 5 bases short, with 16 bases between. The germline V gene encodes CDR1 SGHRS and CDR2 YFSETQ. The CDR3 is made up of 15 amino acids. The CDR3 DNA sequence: TGCGCCAGCAGCAGTGCGTCCGGGCCCCACAATGAGCAGTTCTTC. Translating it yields CASSSASGPHNEQFF. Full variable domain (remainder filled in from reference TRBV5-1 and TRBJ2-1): KAGVTQTPRYLIKTRGQQVTLSCSPISGHRSVSWYQQTPGQGLQFLFEYFSETQRNKGNFPGRFSGRQFSNSRSEMNVSTLELGDSALYLCASSSASGPHNEQFFGPGTRLTVL.

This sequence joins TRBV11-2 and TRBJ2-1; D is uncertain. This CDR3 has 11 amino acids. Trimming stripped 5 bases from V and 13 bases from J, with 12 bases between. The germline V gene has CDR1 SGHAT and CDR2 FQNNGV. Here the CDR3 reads CASSPYILQFF. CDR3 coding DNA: TGTGCCAGCAGCCCGTATATACTACAGTTCTTC.

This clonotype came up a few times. The CDR3 nucleotides are TGCAGTGCTAGAAGTGGACAGGCGGGCTATAATTCACCCCTCCACTTT. Protein product: CSARSGQAGYNSPLHF. The chain joins TRBV20-1 to TRBJ1-6; TRBD1 matches 7 bases. V shed 2 bases, J shed 3 bases, and the junction held 7 bases outside the gene matches. Per germline, CDR1 DFQATT and CDR2 SNEGSKA (reference sequence). This CDR3 spans 16 amino acids.

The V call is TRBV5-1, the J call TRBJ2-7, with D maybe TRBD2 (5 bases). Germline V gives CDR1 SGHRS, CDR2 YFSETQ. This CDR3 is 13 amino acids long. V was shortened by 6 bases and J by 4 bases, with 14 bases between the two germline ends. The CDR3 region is CASTLSPGYEQYV. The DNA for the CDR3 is TGCGCCAGCACCCTATCTCCGGGATACGAGCAGTACGTC.

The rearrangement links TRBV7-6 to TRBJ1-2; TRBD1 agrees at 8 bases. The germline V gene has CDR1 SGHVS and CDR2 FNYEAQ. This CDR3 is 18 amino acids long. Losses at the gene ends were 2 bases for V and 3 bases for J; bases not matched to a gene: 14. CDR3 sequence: CASSLSPGQVLVDYGYTF. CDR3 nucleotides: TGTGCCAGCAGCTTATCGCCGGGACAGGTTCTCGTAGACTATGGCTACACCTTC. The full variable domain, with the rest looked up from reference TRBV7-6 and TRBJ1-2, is GAGVSQSPRYKVTKRGQDVALRCDPISGHVSLYWYRQALGQGPEFLTYFNYEAQQDKSGLPNDRFSAERPEGSISTLTIQRTEQRDSAMYRCASSLSPGQVLVDYGYTFGSGTRLTVV.

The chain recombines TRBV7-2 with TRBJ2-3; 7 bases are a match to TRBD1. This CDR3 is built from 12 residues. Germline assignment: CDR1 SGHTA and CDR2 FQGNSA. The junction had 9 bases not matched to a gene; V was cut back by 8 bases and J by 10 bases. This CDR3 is CASGPPGTAQYF. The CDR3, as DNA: TGTGCCAGCGGTCCGCCCGGGACAGCGCAGTATTTT.

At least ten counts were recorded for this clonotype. The CDR3 reads CASSVGQGDEKLFF. In nucleotides, the CDR3 is TGTGCCAGCAGCGTGGGACAGGGGGATGAAAAACTGTTTTTT. The V gene is TRBV7-2, the J gene TRBJ1-4; 11 positions agree with TRBD1. The V segment lost 5 bases and the J segment 6 bases; nucleotides outside the gene matches: 2. The CDR3 extends over 14 amino acids. Per the germline V gene, CDR1 is SGHTA and CDR2 is FQGNSA.

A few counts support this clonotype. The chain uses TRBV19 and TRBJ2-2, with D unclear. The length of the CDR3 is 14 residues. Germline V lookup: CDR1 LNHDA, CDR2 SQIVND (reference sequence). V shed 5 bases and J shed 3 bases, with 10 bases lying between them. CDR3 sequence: CASSEFGYTGELFF. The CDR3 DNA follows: TGTGCCAGTAGTGAATTTGGCTACACCGGGGAGCTGTTTTTT.

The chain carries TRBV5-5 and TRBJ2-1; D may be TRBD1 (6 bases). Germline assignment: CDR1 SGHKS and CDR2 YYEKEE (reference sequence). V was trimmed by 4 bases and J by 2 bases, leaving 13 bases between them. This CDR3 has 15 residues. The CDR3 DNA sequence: TGTGCCAGCAGCCTAGGGGGTTATGCCTACAATGAGCAGTTCTTC. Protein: CASSLGGYAYNEQFF. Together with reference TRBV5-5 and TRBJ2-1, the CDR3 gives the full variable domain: DAGVTQSPTHLIKTRGQQVTLRCSPISGHKSVSWYQQVLGQGPQFIFQYYEKEERGRGNFPDRFSARQFPNYSSELNVNALLLGDSALYLCASSLGGYAYNEQFFGPGTRLTVL.